This T cell receptor (beta chain) stems from a study of blood T cell repertoires in COVID-19 (dated by TCRdb to 2018 to 2020). A note on the overall study: Samples covering the acute and convalescent phases of COVID-19 were provided by collaborators in the United States, Italy and Spain. The repertoires were made available in a free public database intended to serve as a resource for research on the immune response to SARS-CoV-2. The material from the prospective study consisted of cDNA or gDNA derived from T cells, B-cell-depleted T cells, or PBMCs. A de-identified subject ID, COVID-19 status, age in years and sex were almost always included in the sample metadata. Samples came from the ongoing ImmuneRACE study (first 160 participants) plus 1,254 subjects from 6 global collaborators. The dataset comprised deeply sampled blood TCRbeta repertoires from subjects exposed to, actively infected with, or recovered from COVID-19. Where available, HLA class I and class II types were obtained from metadata supplied by the sample provider rather than from assay-based typing. Overall results and qualifications from the work: The quantity of clinical and demographic metadata differed by source and by participant and was supplied without curation.

The CDR3 sequence holds 16 residues, the cysteine and phenylalanine included. Only the CDR3 portion is preserved as DNA: 48 bases, with reading frame beginning at the first base. V and J are trimmed by 5 bases and 0 bases, and the gene matches miss 7 bases of the junction. CDR1 and CDR2 were assigned from the germline V gene as SGHVS and FQNEAQ. The immunoSEQ Assay, a bias-controlled multiplex PCR, was used to amplify TCRbeta CDR3 regions from genomic DNA. On the authors' methods: Nucleated cell counts per sample were estimated from amplification of reference gene primers within the assay. To quantify the absolute abundance of each unique TCRbeta CDR3 rearrangement, sequence reads were collapsed and filtered. For each sample, productive Simpson clonality was calculated as the square root of Simpson's diversity index over productive rearrangements. TCRdb carries this immuneACCESS record with in-frame sequences only. Its versions omit some clonotypes, under half of them owing to an unresolved V gene in the studies checked, with the rest unexplained. That table is the source of V, J and clone size, and D and trimming were worked out from the DNA. This sample comprises roughly 140,000 clones, roughly 90% of them detected only once. The top ten hold 2.3% of the sample.

Collaborating institutions collected whole blood in K2EDTA tubes following their own protocols. For TCRbeta analysis, collaborators shipped samples in one of three forms: frozen whole blood, isolated PBMCs, or DNA extracted from either of those sample types. A word on this clone: The antigen it recognizes is unknown. Base qualities are missing; no much larger clone stands one base away.

The rearranged chain carries TRBV7-8 and TRBJ2-1; TRBD2 lines up with 7 middle nucleotides. The source of this sequence is a human donor in a cohort sampled during active COVID-19. Sequenced material: peripheral blood. The CDR3 reads as follows: CASSPEGGISYNEQFF. The nucleotide sequence is given as TGTGCCAGCAGCCCTGAGGGAGGGATCTCCTACAATGAGCAGTTCTTC.